This T cell receptor (beta chain) appears in the sequencing data of a study of T cells in Graves' hyperthyroidism and ophthalmopathy. General study results and limits: From stable hyperthyroidism, ophthalmopathy was set apart by a 13 V-J model. Blood also held most thyroid clonotypes expanded beyond 0.001.

Ten or more counts support this clonotype. Its antigen is currently unknown. Amplified TCR beta CDR3 regions derived from RNA transcripts. In the first-round RT-PCR of the TCR CDR3, the HTBI primer set was used. TCRdb reanalysed the multiplex PCR reads using MiXCR and keeps one entry per CDR3 protein. The sample includes 250,000 to 300,000 distinct CDR3 sequences, 13% to 15% of them seen just once. Thyroid ultrasound and orbital computed tomography, with clinical symptoms and serum thyroxine and TRAb, informed diagnoses. The blood sample dates from first hyperthyroidism diagnosis, preceding any ophthalmopathy symptoms. The trim removed 3 bases at V and 6 bases at J, leaving 9 bases unmatched. Germline assignment: CDR1 KGHSH and CDR2 LQKENI. CDR3 length equals 15 residues.

The source is a woman aged 50 to 60 with Graves' hyperthyroidism that later progressed to Graves' ophthalmopathy. The sequencing sample was made of blood. The V call is TRBV18, the J call TRBJ1-2, with TRBD1 matching 8 bases. DNA for the CDR3: TGTGCCAGCTCACCGACCCGACAGGGGAGTCATGGCTACACCTTC. It codes for CASSPTRQGSHGYTF.